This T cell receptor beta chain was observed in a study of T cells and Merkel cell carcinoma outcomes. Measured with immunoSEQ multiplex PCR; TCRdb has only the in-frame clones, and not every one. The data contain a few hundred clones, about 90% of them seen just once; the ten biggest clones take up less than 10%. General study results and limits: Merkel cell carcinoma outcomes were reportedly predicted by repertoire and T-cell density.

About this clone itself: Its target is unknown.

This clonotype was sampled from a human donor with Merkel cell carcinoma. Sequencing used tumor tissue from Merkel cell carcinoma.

CDR3 loop: CASSLRQGLYGYTF. Here the CDR3 DNA reads TGTGCCAGCAGTTTACGACAGGGGCTTTATGGCTACACCTTC. The rearrangement links TRBV27 to TRBJ1-2, with 8 bases matching TRBD1. This CDR3 is built from 14 residues. The ends lost 2 bases at V and 5 bases at J; junction bases unmatched: 4. Germline values: CDR1 MNHEY, CDR2 SMNVEV (reference sequence).